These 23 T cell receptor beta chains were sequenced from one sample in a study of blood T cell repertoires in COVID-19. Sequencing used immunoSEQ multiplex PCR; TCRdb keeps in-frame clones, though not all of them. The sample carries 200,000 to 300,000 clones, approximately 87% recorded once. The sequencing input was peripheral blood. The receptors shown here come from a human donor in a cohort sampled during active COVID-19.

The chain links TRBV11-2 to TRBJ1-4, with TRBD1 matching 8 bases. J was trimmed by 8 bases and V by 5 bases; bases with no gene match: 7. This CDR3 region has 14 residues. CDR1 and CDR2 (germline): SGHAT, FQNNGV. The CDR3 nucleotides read TGTGCCAGCAGCCTCCGGACAGGGTTCGAAAAACTGTTTTTT. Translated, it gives CASSLRTGFEKLFF.

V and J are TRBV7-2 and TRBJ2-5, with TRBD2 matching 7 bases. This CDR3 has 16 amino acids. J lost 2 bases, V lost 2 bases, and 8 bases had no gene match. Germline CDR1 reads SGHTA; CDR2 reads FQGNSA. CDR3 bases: TGTGCCAGCAGCTTATGGGTTTTCGGGAGGCAAGAGACCCAGTACTTC. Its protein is CASSLWVFGRQETQYF.

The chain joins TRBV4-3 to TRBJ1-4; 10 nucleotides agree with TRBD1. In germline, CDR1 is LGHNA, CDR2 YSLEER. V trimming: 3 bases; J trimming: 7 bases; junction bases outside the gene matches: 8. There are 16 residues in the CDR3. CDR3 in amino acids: CASSHSSGTGAEKLFF. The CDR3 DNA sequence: TGCGCCAGCAGCCACTCGTCCGGGACAGGGGCTGAAAAACTGTTTTTT.

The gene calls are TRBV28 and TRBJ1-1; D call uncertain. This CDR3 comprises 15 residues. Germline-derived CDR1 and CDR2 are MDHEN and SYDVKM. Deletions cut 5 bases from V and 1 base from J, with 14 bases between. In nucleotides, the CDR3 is TGTGCCAGCAGTCCGCCAGGTATACCGAACACTGAAGCTTTCTTT. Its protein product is CASSPPGIPNTEAFF.

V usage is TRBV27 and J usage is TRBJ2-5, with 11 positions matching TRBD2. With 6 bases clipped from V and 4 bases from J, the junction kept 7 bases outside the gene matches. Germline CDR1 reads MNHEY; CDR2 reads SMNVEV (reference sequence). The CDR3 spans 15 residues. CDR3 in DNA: TGTGCCAGCAGGCCAACTAGCGGGAGTAGAGAGACCCAGTACTTC. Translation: CASRPTSGSRETQYF.

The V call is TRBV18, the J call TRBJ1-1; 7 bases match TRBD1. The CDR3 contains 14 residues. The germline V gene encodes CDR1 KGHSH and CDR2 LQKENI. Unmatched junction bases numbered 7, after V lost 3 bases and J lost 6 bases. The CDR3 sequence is CASSPYSDRSEAFF. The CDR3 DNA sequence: TGTGCCAGCTCACCGTATTCGGACAGGTCTGAAGCTTTCTTT. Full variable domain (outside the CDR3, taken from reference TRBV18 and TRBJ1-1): NAGVMQNPRHLVRRRGQEARLRCSPMKGHSHVYWYRQLPEEGLKFMVYLQKENIIDESGMPKERFSAEFPKEGPSILRIQQVVRGDSAAYFCASSPYSDRSEAFFGQGTRLTVV.

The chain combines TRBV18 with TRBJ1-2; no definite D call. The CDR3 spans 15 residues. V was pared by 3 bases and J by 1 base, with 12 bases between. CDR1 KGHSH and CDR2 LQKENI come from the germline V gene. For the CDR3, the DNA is TGTGCCAGCTCACCCCTTGAGGCTCTTAACTATGGCTACACCTTC. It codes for CASSPLEALNYGYTF. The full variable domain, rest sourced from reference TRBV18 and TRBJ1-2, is NAGVMQNPRHLVRRRGQEARLRCSPMKGHSHVYWYRQLPEEGLKFMVYLQKENIIDESGMPKERFSAEFPKEGPSILRIQQVVRGDSAAYFCASSPLEALNYGYTFGSGTRLTVV.

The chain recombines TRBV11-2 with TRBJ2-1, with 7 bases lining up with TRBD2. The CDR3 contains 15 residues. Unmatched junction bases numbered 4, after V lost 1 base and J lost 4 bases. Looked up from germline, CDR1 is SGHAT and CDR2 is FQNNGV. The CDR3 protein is CASSLGLAEYNEQFF. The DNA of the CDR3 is TGTGCCAGCAGCTTAGGTCTAGCGGAGTACAATGAGCAGTTCTTC.

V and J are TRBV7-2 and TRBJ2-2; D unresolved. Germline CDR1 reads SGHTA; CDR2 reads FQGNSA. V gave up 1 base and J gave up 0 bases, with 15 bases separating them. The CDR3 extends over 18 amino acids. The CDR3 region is CASSLVGVSSANTGELFF. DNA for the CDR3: TGTGCCAGCAGCTTAGTCGGCGTAAGCAGCGCGAACACCGGGGAGCTGTTTTTT.

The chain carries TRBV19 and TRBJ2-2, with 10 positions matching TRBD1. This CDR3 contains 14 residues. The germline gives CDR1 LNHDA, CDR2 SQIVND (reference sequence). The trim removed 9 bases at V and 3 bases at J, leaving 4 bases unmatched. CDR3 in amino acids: CASRDRGDTGELFF. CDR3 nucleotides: TGTGCCAGCAGGGACAGGGGAGACACCGGGGAGCTGTTTTTT.

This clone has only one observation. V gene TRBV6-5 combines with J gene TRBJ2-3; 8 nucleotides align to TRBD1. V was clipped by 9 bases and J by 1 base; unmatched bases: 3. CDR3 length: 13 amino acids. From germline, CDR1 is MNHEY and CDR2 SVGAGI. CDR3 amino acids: CARPGQGTDTQYF. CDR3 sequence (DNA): TGTGCCAGGCCGGGACAGGGCACAGATACGCAGTATTTT.

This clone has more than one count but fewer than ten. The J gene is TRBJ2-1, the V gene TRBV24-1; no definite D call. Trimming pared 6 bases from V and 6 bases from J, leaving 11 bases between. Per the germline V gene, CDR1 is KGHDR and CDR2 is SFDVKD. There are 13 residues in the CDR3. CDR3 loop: CATSPPASNEQFF. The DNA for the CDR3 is TGTGCCACCAGTCCCCCTGCTAGCAATGAGCAGTTCTTC.

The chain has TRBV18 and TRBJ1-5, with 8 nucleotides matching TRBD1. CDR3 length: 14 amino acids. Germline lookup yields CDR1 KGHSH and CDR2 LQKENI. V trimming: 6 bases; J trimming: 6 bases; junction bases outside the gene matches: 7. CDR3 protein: CASSQGQGPQPQHF. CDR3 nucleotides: TGTGCCAGCTCCCAAGGACAGGGTCCTCAGCCCCAGCATTTT.

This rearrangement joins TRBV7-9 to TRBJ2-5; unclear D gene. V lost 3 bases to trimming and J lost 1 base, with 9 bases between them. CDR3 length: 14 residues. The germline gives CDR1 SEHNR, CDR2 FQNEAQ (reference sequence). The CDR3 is CASSFSTLQETQYF. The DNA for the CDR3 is TGTGCCAGCAGCTTCTCTACCCTCCAAGAGACCCAGTACTTC.

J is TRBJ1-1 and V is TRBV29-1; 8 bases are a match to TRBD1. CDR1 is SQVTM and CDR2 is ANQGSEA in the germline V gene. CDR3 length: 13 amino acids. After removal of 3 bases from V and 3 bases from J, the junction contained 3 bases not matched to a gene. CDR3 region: CSVEGTGYTEAFF. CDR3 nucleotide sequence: TGCAGCGTTGAGGGGACAGGATACACTGAAGCTTTCTTT.

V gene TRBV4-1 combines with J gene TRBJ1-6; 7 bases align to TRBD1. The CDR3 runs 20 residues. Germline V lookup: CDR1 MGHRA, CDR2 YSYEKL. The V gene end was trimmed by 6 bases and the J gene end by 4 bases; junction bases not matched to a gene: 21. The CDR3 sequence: CASSLKAMEPGQTYNSPLHF. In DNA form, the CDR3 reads TGCGCCAGCAGTCTCAAAGCTATGGAACCGGGACAGACTTATAATTCACCCCTCCACTTT.

The chain's CDR3 is CASSAQGHANTEAFF. CDR3 DNA sequence: TGTGCCAGCAGCGCCCAGGGACACGCGAACACTGAAGCTTTCTTT. The rearrangement joins TRBV9 to TRBJ1-1; maybe TRBD1 (6 bases). This CDR3 has 15 amino acids. CDR1 is SGDLS, CDR2 YYNGEE, per germline. V lost 3 bases to trimming and J lost 1 base, with 13 bases between them.

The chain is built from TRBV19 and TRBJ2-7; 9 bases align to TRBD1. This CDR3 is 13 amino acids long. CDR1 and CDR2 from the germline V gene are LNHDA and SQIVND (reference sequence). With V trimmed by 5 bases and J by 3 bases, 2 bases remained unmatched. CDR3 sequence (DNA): TGTGCCAGTAGTGTGGACAGGGGCTACGAGCAGTACTTC. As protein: CASSVDRGYEQYF. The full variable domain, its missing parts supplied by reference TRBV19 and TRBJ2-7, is DGGITQSPKYLFRKEGQNVTLSCEQNLNHDAMYWYRQDPGQGLRLIYYSQIVNDFQKGDIAEGYSVSREKKESFPLTVTSAQKNPTAFYLCASSVDRGYEQYFGPGTRLTVT.

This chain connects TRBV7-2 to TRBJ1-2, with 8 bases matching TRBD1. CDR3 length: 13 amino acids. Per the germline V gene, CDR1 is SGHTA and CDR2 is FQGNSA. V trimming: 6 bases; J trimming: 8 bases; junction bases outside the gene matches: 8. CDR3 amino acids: CASSLQGAGGYTF. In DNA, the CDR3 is TGTGCCAGCAGTCTCCAGGGGGCGGGAGGCTACACCTTC. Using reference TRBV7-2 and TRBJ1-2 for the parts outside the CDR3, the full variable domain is GAGVSQSPSNKVTEKGKDVELRCDPISGHTALYWYRQSLGQGLEFLIYFQGNSAPDKSGLPSDRFSAERTGGSVSTLTIQRTQQEDSAVYLCASSLQGAGGYTFGSGTRLTVV.

CDR3 nucleotide sequence: TGTGCCAGCAGCTTACCGGGACAGAGATATAGAGGCACAGATACGCAGTATTTT. Residues: CASSLPGQRYRGTDTQYF. This chain connects TRBV5-6 to TRBJ2-3, with 7 bases fitting TRBD1. The ends lost 2 bases at V and 1 base at J; junction bases unmatched: 13. Germline assignment: CDR1 SGHDT and CDR2 YYEEEE. CDR3 length: 18 residues.

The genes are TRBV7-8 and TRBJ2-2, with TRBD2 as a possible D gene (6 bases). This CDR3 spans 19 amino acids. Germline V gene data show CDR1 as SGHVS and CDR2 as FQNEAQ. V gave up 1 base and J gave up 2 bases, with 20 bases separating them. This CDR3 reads CASSLVPRLVRSNTGELFF. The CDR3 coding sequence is TGTGCCAGCAGCTTAGTCCCCCGACTAGTTCGAAGTAACACCGGGGAGCTGTTTTTT.

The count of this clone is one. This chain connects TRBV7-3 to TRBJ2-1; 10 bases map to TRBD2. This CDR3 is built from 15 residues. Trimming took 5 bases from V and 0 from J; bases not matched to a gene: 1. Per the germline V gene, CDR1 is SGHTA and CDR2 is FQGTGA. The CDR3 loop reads CASSPSGSSYNEQFF. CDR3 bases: TGTGCCAGCAGCCCTAGCGGGAGCTCCTACAATGAGCAGTTCTTC. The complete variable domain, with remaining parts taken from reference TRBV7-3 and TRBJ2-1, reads GAGVSQTPSNKVTEKGKYVELRCDPISGHTALYWYRQSLGQGPEFLIYFQGTGAADDSGLPNDRFFAVRPEGSVSTLKIQRTERGDSAVYLCASSPSGSSYNEQFFGPGTRLTVL.

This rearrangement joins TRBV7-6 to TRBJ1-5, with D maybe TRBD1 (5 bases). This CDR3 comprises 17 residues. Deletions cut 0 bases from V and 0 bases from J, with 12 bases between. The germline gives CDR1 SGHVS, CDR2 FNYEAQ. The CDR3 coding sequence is TGTGCCAGCAGCTTAGCCGCAGGGATCTATAGCAATCAGCCCCAGCATTTT. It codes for CASSLAAGIYSNQPQHF. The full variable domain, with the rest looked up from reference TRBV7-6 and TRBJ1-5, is GAGVSQSPRYKVTKRGQDVALRCDPISGHVSLYWYRQALGQGPEFLTYFNYEAQQDKSGLPNDRFSAERPEGSISTLTIQRTEQRDSAMYRCASSLAAGIYSNQPQHFGDGTRLSIL.